This entry lists 4 T cell receptor beta chains sequenced from one sample in a study of radiation and T cells in renal cell carcinoma. The method was immunoSEQ multiplex PCR; TCRdb's version includes in-frame clones alone and lacks a portion of them. The sample includes more than 100,000 clones, 88% of them seen just once. The time point was: blood 2 weeks post-SBRT. Treatment indicated: 15 Gy SBRT to primary tumor, nephrectomy 4 weeks later. The starting material was blood, obtained from a patient whose treatment included radiotherapy and nephrectomy. The receptors were sampled from a woman in her 70s with renal cell carcinoma.

The genes are TRBV28 and TRBJ1-4; D remains unclear. V was clipped by 0 bases and J by 7 bases, with 3 bases between them. Germline assignment: CDR1 MDHEN and CDR2 SYDVKM. The CDR3 runs to 12 residues. The CDR3 coding sequence is TGTGCCAGCAGTTTATGGAGTGAAAAACTGTTTTTT. This gives the protein CASSLWSEKLFF.

The V and J genes are TRBV19 and TRBJ1-4; D may be TRBD1 (6 bases). This CDR3 spans 14 amino acids. V gave up 5 bases and J gave up 2 bases, with 9 bases separating them. Germline CDR1 reads LNHDA; CDR2 reads SQIVND (reference sequence). The CDR3 loop is CASSGRGTNEKLFF. CDR3 nucleotides: TGTGCCAGTAGTGGAAGGGGGACTAATGAAAAACTGTTTTTT.

The chain couples TRBV9 to TRBJ1-2; no reliable D call. Deletions cut 0 bases from V and 3 bases from J, with 12 bases between. CDR3 length equals 15 residues. Germline V gives CDR1 SGDLS, CDR2 YYNGEE. The CDR3 is CASSVGPLEDYGYTF. The CDR3 DNA follows: TGTGCCAGCAGCGTAGGTCCACTGGAGGACTATGGCTACACCTTC.

The rearrangement uses TRBV30 and TRBJ1-2; 9 bases agree with TRBD1. V lost 3 bases and J lost 7; bases outside the gene matches: 3. The germline V gene has CDR1 GTSNPN and CDR2 SVGIG (reference sequence). The CDR3 runs to 12 residues. CDR3 residues: CAWSRQGGGYTF. For the CDR3, the DNA is TGTGCCTGGAGCAGACAGGGGGGTGGCTACACCTTC.